This TCR beta chain originates from a study of T-cell reconstitution after alpha-beta-depleted transplantation in children. It was with unique molecular identifiers that the TCRbeta library was prepared. TCRdb called the PCR reads again in MiXCR, with one record for every CDR3 protein. The sample has around 420,000 distinct CDR3 sequences, 15% to 20% seen once; the top ten hold around 28%. Notes on this clonotype: Antigen: not known.

Broader study findings: The study traced high day-60 TCRbeta diversity in some patients to surviving recipient T cells and thymic progenitors.

This CDR3 comprises 14 residues. CDR1 and CDR2 (germline): SQVTM, ANQGSEA. V lost 4 bases and J 2 bases, leaving 12 bases between the germline ends. The specimen comprised PBMCs, mostly from graft donor cells, sampled 360 days after TCRalphabeta/CD19-depleted stem cell transplant. The source of this sequence is a boy in the first two years of life who had a stem cell transplant for Wiskott-Aldrich syndrome, so the T cells may come from the graft donor. The rearrangement uses TRBV29-1 and TRBJ1-5; no clear D gene. The CDR3 nucleotides are TGCAGCGTTGCGGAGGGTTCCCGCAATCAGCCCCAGCATTTT. It is translated as CSVAEGSRNQPQHF.